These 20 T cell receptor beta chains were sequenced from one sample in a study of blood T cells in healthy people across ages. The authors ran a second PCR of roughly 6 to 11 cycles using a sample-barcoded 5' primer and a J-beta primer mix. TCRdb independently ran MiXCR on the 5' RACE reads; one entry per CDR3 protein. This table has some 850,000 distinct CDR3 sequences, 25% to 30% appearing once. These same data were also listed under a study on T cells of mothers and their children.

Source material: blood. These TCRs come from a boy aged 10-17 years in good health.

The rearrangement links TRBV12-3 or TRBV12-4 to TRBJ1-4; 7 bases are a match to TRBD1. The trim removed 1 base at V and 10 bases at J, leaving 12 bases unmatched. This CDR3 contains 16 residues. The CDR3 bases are TGTGCCAGCAGTTTAGAGGGGGCGCGTGGTTTGGGAAAACTGTTTTTT. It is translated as CASSLEGARGLGKLFF.

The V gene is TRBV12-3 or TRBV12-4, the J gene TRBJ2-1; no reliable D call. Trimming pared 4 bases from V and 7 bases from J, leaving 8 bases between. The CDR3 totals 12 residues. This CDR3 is CASSSDFNEQFF. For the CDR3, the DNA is TGTGCCAGCAGTTCTGACTTTAATGAGCAGTTCTTC.

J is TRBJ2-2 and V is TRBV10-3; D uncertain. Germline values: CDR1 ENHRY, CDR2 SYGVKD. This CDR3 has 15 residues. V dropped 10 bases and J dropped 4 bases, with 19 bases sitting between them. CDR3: CATTGPKSSTGELFF. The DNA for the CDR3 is TGTGCCACTACCGGACCCAAATCATCCACCGGGGAGCTGTTTTTT.

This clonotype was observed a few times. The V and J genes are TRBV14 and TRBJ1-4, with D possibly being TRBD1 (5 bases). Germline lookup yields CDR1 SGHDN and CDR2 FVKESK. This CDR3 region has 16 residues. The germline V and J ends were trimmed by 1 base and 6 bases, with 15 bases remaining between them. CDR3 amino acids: CASSQGPGHGDEKLFF. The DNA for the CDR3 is TGTGCCAGCAGCCAAGGGCCAGGGCATGGGGATGAAAAACTGTTTTTT. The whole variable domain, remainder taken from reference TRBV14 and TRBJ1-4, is EAGVTQFPSHSVIEKGQTVTLRCDPISGHDNLYWYRRVMGKEIKFLLHFVKESKQDESGMPNNRFLAERTGGTYSTLKVQPAELEDSGVYFCASSQGPGHGDEKLFFGSGTQLSVL.

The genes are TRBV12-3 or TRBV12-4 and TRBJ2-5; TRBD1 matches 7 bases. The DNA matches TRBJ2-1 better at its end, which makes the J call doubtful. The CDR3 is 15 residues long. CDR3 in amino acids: CASSYYRGAYNEQFF. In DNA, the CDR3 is TGTGCCAGCAGTTACTACAGGGGCGCCTACAATGAGCAGTTCTTC.

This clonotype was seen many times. In nucleotides, the CDR3 is TGTGCCAGCAGCTTAGCCACTGAAGCTTTCTTT. Encoded protein: CASSLATEAFF. This rearrangement joins TRBV7-9 to TRBJ1-1; D not certain. Germline V gene data show CDR1 as SEHNR and CDR2 as FQNEAQ (reference sequence). V lost 0 bases, J lost 4 bases, and 0 bases lay in between. The length of the CDR3 is 11 residues.

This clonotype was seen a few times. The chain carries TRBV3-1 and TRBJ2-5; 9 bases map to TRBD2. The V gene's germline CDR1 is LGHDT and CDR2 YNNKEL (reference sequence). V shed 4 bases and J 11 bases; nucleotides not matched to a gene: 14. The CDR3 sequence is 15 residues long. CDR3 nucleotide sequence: TGTGCCAGCAGCCGGAGACTAGCGGCCGGGGGGGAGCAGTACTTC. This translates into CASSRRLAAGGEQYF.

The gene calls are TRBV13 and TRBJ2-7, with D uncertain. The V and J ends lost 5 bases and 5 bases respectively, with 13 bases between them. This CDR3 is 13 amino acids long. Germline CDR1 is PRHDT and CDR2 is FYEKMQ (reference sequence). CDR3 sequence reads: CASSPKRRDEQYF. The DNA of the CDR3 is TGTGCCAGCAGCCCTAAGAGGCGTGACGAGCAGTACTTC.

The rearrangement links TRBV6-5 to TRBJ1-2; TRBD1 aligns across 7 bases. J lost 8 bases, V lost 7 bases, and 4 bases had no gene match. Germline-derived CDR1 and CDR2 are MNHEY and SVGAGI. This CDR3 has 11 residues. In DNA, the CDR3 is TGTGCCAGCATGGCAGGGGGAGGCTACACCTTC. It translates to CASMAGGGYTF.

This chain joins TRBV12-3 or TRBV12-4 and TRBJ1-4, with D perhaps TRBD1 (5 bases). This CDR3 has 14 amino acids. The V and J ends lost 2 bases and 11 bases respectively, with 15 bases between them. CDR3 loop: CASSLQGGKKKLFF. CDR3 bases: TGTGCCAGCAGTTTACAGGGAGGGAAAAAGAAACTGTTTTTT.

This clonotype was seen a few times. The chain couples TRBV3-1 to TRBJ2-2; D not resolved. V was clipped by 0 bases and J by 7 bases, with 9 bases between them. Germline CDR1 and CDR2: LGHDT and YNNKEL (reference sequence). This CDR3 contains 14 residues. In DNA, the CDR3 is TGTGCCAGCAGCCAAGAATTAACCGTCGGGGAGCTGTTTTTT. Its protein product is CASSQELTVGELFF.

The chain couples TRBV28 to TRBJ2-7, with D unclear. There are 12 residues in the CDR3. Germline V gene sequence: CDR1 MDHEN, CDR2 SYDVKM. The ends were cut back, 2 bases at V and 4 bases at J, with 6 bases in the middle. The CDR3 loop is CASSLQIYEQYF. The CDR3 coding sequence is TGTGCCAGCAGTTTACAAATATACGAGCAGTACTTC.

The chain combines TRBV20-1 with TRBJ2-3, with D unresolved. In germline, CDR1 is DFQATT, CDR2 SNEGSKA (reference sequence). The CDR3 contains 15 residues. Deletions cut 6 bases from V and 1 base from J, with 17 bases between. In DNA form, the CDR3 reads TGCAGTGCCCTGGGAAGGAGAGGTGGCACAGATACGCAGTATTTT. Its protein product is CSALGRRGGTDTQYF.

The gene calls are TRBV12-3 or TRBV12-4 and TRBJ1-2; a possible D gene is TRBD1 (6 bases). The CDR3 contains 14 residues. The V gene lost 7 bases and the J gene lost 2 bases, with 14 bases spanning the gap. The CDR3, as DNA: TGTGCCAGCAAAAAAGAGGGGGGAAACTATGGCTACACCTTC. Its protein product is CASKKEGGNYGYTF.

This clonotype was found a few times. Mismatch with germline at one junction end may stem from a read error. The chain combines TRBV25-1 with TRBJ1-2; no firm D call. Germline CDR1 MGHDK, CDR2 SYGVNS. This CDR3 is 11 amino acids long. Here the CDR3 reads CASSAPEGPSF. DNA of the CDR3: TGTGCCAGCAGTGCCCCGGAGGGTCCCTCGTTC.

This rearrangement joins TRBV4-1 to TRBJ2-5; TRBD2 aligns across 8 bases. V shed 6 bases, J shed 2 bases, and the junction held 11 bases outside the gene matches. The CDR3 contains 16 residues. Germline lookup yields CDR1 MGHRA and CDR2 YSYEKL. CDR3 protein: CASRGPTSGIQETQYF. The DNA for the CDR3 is TGCGCCAGCAGGGGTCCTACTAGCGGAATACAAGAGACCCAGTACTTC.

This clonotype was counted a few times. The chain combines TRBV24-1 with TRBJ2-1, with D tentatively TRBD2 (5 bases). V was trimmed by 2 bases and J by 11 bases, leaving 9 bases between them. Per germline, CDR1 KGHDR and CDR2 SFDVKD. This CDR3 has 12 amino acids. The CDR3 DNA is TGTGCCACCAGTGATTATGGGAGTCAGCAGTTCTTC. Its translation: CATSDYGSQQFF.

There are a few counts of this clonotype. In nucleotides, the CDR3 is TGCGCCAGCACCGACGGGCGGGGGGTCTCCTACGAGCAGTACTTC. It encodes CASTDGRGVSYEQYF. The chain recombines TRBV10-2 with TRBJ2-7; 8 bases agree with TRBD2. V was pared by 7 bases and J by 0 bases, with 8 bases of the junction left unmatched. Germline V CDR1 and CDR2: WSHSY, SAAADI. This CDR3 is built from 15 residues.

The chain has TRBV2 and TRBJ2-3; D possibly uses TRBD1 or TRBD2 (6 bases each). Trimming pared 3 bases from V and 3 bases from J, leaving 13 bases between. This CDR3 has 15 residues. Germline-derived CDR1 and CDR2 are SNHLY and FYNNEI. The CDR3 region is CASSEEGGYTDTQYF. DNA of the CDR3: TGTGCCAGCAGTGAGGAGGGGGGCTATACAGATACGCAGTATTTT.

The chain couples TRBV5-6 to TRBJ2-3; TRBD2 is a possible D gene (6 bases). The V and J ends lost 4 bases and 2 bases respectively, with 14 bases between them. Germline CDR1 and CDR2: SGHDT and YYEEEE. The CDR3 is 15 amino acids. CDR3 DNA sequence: TGTGCCAGCAGCCCCCTCGCGGGGCCCACAGATACGCAGTATTTT. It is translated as CASSPLAGPTDTQYF. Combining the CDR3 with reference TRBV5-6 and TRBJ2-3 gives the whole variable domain DAGVTQSPTHLIKTRGQQVTLRCSPKSGHDTVSWYQQALGQGPQFIFQYYEEEERQRGNFPDRFSGHQFPNYSSELNVNALLLGDSALYLCASSPLAGPTDTQYFGPGTRLTVL.